The sequence of this TCR beta chain was determined in a study of T cells in localized non-small cell lung cancer. The study's findings and limits: Sequencing covered just one tumor region, so heterogeneity cannot be ruled out. Measurement of T cell clonality placed uninvolved adjacent lung highest, above the level in tumor.

Comments on this clone: The antigen is not known.

Produced via immunoSEQ multiplex PCR; TCRdb's table is partial and in-frame only. The sample has around 83,000 clones; 80% are singletons. This sequence originates from a man aged 40-75 years with stage II squamous cell lung carcinoma. Material: PBMCs, obtained before any cancer treatment.

The CDR3 sequence: CASSPRGNSQRSTIYF. The CDR3 nucleotides are TGTGCCAGCAGCCCGAGGGGGAACAGTCAAAGGTCCACCATATATTTT. The chain employs TRBV11-2 and TRBJ1-3; tentatively, D is TRBD1 (6 bases). This CDR3 contains 16 residues. Germline loops: CDR1 SGHAT, CDR2 FQNNGV. Trimming shortened V by 5 bases and J by 9 bases, and 23 bases separated the two germline ends.